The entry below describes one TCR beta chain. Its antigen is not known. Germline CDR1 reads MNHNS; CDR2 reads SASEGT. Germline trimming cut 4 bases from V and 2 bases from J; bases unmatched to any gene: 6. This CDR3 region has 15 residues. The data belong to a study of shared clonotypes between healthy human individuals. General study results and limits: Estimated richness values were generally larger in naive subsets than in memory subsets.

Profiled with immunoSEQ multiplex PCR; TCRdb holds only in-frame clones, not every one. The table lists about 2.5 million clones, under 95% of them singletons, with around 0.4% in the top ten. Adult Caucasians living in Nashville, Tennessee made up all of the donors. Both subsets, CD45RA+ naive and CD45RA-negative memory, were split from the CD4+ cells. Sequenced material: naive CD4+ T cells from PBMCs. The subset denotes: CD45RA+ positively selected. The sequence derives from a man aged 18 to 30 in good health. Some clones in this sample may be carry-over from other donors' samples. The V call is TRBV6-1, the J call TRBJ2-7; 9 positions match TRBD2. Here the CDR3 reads CASSVPLAGTYEQYF. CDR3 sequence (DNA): TGTGCCAGCAGTGTTCCACTAGCGGGTACCTACGAGCAGTACTTC.